Here is one T cell receptor (beta chain) with its context. The sample is drawn from a study of blood T cell repertoires in COVID-19. Germline V gene sequence: CDR1 SEHNR, CDR2 FQNEAQ (reference sequence). V was pared by 0 bases and J by 7 bases, with 9 bases between. CDR3 size: 13 residues. Sequenced by immunoSEQ multiplex PCR; TCRdb stores in-frame clones only, minus some. The sample carries under 85,000 clones, approximately 78% recorded once. The chain uses TRBV7-9 and TRBJ1-2; unclear D gene. What was sequenced was peripheral blood. The clonotype was recovered from a human donor in a cohort sampled during active COVID-19. The CDR3 loop reads CASSLAVVAGYTF. CDR3 nucleotide sequence: TGTGCCAGCAGCTTAGCGGTGGTGGCTGGCTACACCTTC.